The present T cell receptor (beta chain) was sequenced within a study of cytomegalovirus exposure and HLA in healthy donors. The repertoire was sequenced with immunoSEQ multiplex PCR; TCRdb's copy has only in-frame clones and lacks some. This sample has about 140,000 clones; about 91% occur once, and the top ten carry 7.9%. The germline V gene encodes CDR1 MNHEY and CDR2 SVGAGI. With V trimmed by 6 bases and J by 4 bases, 6 bases remained unmatched. The CDR3 totals 15 residues. About this clone: The antigen remains unidentified.

Overall study findings and caveats: Rare sequences made up most TCRs, while some public TCRs were found in many donors. Cytomegalovirus status, reportedly, was diagnosed with high specificity and sensitivity by the classifier. Researchers catalogued some 160 TCR beta chains as cytomegalovirus-associated.

The source material was PBMCs. The chain uses TRBV6-5 and TRBJ2-1, with 10 bases identical to TRBD2. The receptor was isolated from a woman between 18 and 29 years old in good health and CMV-seropositive. CDR3: CASSSGRVGYNEQFF. The CDR3 DNA follows: TGTGCCAGCAGCAGCGGGAGGGTGGGGTACAATGAGCAGTTCTTC.